This TCR beta chain comes out of a study of Ad26.COV2.S vaccination and SARS-CoV-2 variants. Study-wide points: The TCR breadth and depth analyses may have understated or missed part of the total T cell responses. Among vaccine recipients, spike-specific TCR breadth exceeded that of placebo recipients.

Note on this clone: As yet, its antigen is unknown.

The protocol was immunoSEQ multiplex PCR, while the TCRdb copy is restricted to in-frame clones and leaves out a portion. The data contain 300,000 to 450,000 clones, roughly 94% of them singletons. V was shortened by 2 bases and J by 7 bases, with 11 bases between the two germline ends. The germline gives CDR1 MNHEY, CDR2 SVGAGI. This CDR3 has 13 amino acids. The V gene is TRBV6-5, the J gene TRBJ2-5; weak D call: TRBD2 (5 bases). The sequence was collected from a human donor who had recovered from COVID-19. The sample was peripheral blood, taken after recovery from COVID-19. DNA for the CDR3: TGTGCCAGCAGTTACGCGGGTTCAGGGACCCAGTACTTC. It codes for CASSYAGSGTQYF.